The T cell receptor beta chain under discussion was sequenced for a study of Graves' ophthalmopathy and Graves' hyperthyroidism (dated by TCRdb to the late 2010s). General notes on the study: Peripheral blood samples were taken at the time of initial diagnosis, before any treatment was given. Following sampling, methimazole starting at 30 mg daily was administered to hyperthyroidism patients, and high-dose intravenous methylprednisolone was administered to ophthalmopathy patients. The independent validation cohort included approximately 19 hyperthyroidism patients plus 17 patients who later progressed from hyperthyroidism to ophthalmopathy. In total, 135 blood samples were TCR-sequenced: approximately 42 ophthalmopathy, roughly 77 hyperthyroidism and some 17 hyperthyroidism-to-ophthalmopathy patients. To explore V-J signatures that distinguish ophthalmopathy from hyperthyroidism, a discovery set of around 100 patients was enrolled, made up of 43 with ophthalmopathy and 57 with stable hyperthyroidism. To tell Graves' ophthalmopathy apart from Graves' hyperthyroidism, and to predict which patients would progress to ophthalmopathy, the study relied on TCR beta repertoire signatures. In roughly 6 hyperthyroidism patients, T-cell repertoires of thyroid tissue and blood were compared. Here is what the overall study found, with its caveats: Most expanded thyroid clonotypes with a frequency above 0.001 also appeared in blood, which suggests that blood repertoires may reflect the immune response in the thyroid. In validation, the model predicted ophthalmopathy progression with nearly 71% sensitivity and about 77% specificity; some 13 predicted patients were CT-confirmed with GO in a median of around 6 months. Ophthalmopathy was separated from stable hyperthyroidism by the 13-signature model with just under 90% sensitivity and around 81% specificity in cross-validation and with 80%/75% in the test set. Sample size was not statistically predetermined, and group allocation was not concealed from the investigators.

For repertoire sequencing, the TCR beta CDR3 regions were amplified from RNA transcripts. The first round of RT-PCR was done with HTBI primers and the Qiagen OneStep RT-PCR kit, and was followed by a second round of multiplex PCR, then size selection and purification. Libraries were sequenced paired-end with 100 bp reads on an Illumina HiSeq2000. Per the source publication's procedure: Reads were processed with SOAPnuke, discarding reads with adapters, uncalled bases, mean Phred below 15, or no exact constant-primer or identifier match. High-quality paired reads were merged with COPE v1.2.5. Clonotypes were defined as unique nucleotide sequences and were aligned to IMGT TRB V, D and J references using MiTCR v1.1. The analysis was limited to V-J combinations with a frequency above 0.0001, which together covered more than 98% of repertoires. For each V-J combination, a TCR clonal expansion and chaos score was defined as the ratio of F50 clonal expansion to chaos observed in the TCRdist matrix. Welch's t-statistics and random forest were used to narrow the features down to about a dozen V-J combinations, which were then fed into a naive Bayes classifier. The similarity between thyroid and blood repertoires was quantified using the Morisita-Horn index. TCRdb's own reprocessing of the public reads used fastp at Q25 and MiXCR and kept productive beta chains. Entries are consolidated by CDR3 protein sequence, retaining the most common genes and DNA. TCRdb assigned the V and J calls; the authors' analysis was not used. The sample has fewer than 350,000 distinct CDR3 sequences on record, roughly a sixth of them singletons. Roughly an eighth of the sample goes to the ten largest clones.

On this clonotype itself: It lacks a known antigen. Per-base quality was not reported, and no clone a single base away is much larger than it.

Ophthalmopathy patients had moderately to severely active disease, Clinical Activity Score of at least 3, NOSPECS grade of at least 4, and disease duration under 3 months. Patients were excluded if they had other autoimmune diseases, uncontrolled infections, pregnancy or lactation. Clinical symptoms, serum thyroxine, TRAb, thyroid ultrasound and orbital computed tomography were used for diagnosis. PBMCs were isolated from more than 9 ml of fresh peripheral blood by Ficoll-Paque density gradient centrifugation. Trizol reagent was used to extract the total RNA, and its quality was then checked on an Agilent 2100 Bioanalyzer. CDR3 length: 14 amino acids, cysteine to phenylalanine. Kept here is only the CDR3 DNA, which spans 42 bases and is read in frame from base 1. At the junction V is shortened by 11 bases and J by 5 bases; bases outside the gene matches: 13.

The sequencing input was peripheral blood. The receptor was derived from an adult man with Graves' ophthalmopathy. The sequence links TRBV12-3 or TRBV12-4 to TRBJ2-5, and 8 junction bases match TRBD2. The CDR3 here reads CASFLAGGSETQYF. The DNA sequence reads TGTGCCTCTTTTCTAGCGGGTGGAAGCGAGACCCAGTACTTC.